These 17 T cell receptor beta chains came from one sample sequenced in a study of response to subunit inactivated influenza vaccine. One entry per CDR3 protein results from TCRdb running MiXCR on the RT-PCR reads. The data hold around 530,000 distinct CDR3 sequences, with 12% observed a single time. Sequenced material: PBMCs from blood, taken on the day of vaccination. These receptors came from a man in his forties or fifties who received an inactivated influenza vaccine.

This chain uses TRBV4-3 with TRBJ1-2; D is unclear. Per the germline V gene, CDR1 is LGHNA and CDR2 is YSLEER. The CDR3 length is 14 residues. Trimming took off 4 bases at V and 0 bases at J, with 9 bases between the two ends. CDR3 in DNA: TGCGCCAGCAGCCCGTTTGTCTCTAACTATGGCTACACCTTC. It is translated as CASSPFVSNYGYTF.

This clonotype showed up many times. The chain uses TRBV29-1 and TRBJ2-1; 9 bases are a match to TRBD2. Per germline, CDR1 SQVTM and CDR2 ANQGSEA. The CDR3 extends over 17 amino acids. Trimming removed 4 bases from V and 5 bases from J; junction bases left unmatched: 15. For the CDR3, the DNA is TGCAGCGTTGCCTCTAGCGGGGTCGTCCGGGAAAACAATGAGCAGTTCTTC. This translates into CSVASSGVVRENNEQFF.

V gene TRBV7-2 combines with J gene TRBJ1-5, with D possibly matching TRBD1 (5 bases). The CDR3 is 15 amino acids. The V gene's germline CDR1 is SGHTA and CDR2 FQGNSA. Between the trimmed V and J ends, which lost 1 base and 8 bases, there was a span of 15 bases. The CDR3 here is CASSLGPSQGKPQHF. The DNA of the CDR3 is TGTGCCAGCAGCTTAGGCCCTTCCCAGGGTAAGCCCCAGCATTTT.

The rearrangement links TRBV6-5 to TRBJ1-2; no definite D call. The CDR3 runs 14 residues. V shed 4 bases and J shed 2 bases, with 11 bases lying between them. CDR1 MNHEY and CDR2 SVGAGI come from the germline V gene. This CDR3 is CASSSGLENYGYTF. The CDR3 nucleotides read TGTGCCAGCAGTTCAGGACTGGAAAACTATGGCTACACCTTC.

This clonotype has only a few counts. CDR3 sequence reads: CASSLLMDRGTEAFF. CDR3 bases: TGTGCCAGCAGCCTACTGATGGACAGGGGCACTGAAGCTTTCTTT. The chain carries TRBV7-9 and TRBJ1-1; TRBD1 matches at 9 bases. The ends lost 5 bases at V and 4 bases at J; junction bases unmatched: 8. Germline CDR1 reads SEHNR; CDR2 reads FQNEAQ (reference sequence). The CDR3 spans 15 residues.

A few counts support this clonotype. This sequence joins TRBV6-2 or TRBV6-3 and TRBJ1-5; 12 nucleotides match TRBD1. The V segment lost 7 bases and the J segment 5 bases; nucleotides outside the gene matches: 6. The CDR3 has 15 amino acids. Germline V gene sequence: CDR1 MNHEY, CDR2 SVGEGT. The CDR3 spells CASKQGQGAYQPQHF. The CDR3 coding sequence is TGTGCCAGCAAACAGGGACAGGGGGCCTATCAGCCCCAGCATTTT.

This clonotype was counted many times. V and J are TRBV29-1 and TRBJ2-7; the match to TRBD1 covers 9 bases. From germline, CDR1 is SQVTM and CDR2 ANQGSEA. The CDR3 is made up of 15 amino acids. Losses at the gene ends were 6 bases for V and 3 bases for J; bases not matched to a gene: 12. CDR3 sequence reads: CSVLPTGGPHYEQYF. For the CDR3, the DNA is TGCAGCGTCCTACCTACAGGGGGCCCGCACTACGAGCAGTACTTC.

The CDR3, as DNA: TGTGCCTGGAGTGTTGGCCACGGAGACAATGAGCAGTTCTTC. This gives the protein CAWSVGHGDNEQFF. The chain has TRBV30 and TRBJ2-1, with no clear D. There are 14 residues in the CDR3. Deletions cut 0 bases from V and 5 bases from J, with 11 bases between. Germline V gene data show CDR1 as GTSNPN and CDR2 as SVGIG (reference sequence).

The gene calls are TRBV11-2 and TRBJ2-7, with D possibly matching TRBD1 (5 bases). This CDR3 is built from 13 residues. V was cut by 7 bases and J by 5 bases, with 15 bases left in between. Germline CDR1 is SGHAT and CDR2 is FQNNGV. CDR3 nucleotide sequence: TGTGCCAGCACGGGCAGGGAATCGAACGAGCAGTACTTC. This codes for CASTGRESNEQYF.

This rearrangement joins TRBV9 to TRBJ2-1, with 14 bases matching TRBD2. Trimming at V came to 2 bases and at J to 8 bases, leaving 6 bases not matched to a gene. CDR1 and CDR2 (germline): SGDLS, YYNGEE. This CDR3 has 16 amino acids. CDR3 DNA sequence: TGTGCCAGCAGCGTCCGACTAGCGGGAGGGCAAGATGAGCAGTTCTTC. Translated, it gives CASSVRLAGGQDEQFF.

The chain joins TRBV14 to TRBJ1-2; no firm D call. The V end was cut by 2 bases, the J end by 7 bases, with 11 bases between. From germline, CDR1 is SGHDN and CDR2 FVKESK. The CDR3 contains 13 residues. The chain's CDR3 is CASSQKAFLGYTF. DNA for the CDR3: TGTGCCAGCAGCCAAAAAGCCTTCCTTGGCTACACCTTC.

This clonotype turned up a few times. CDR3 bases: TGCGCCAGCAGCCCGGCGGGGGTGAGCACAGATACGCAGTATTTT. It codes for CASSPAGVSTDTQYF. This chain joins TRBV4-1 and TRBJ2-3, with TRBD2 identical over 7 bases. CDR1 MGHRA and CDR2 YSYEKL come from the germline V gene. The CDR3 spans 15 residues. Germline trimming cut 4 bases from V and 0 bases from J; bases unmatched to any gene: 4.

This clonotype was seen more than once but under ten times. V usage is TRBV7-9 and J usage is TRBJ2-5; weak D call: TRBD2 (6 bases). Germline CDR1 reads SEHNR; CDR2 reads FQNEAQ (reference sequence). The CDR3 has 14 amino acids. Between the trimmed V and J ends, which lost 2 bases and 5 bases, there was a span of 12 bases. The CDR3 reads CASSLRGGDETQYF. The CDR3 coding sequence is TGTGCCAGCAGCTTAAGGGGCGGGGATGAGACCCAGTACTTC.

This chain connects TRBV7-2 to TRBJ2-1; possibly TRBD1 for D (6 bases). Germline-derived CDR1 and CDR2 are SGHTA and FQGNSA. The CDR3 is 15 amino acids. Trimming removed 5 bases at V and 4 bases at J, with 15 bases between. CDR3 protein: CASSRSLGGYNEQFF. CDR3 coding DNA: TGTGCCAGCAGCCGGTCCCTAGGGGGATACAATGAGCAGTTCTTC.

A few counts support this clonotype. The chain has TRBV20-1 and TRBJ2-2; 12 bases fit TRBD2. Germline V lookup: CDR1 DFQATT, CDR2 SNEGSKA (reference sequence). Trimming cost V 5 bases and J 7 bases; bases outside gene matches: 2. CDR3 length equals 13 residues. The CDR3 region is CSALAGGSGELFF. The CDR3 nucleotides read TGCAGTGCTCTAGCGGGAGGGAGCGGGGAGCTGTTTTTT.

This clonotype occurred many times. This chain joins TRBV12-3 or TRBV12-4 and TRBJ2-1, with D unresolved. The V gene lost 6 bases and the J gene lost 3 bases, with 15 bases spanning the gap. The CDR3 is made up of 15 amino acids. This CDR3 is CASSGQLGYYNEQFF. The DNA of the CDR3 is TGTGCCAGCAGCGGCCAGCTAGGATACTACAATGAGCAGTTCTTC.

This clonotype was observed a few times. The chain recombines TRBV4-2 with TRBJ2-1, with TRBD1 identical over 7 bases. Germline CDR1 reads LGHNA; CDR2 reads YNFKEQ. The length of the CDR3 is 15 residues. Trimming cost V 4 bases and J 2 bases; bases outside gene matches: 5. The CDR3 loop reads CASSRNRGAYNEQFF. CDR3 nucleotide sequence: TGTGCCAGCAGCCGCAACAGGGGAGCCTACAATGAGCAGTTCTTC.